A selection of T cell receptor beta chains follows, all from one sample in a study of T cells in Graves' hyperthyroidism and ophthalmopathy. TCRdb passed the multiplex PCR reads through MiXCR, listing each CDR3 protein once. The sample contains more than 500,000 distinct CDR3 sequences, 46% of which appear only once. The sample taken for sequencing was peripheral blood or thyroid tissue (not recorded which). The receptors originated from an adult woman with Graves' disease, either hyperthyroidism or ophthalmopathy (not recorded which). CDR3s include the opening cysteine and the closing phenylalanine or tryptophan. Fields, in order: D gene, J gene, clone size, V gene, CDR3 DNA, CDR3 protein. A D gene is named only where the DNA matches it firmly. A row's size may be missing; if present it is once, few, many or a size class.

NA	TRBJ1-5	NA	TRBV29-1	TGCAGCGTTGTTGAAGGTAGTCAGCCCCAGCATTTT	CSVVEGSQPQHF
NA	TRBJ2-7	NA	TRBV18	TGTGCCAGCTCACCCCACCAGGGCAGCTACGAGCAGTACTTC	CASSPHQGSYEQYF
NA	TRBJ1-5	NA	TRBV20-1	TGCAGTGCCGGGACGGGTGCTTGGAGCAATCAGCCCCAGCATTTT	CSAGTGAWSNQPQHF
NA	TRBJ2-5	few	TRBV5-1	TGCGCCAGCAGCTTGATCCCAGGGTCGGAGACCCAGTACTTC	CASSLIPGSETQYF
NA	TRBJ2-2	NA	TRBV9	TGTGCCAGCAGCTTATCCCCCGGGACCACCGGGGAGCTGTTTTTT	CASSLSPGTTGELFF
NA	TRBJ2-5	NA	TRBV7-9	TGTGCCAGTGGCTCGCCCTCGGGGACCCAGTACTTC	CASGSPSGTQYF
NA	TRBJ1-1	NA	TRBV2	TGTGCCAGCAACCGAGGAGTGAACACTGAAGCTTTCTTT	CASNRGVNTEAFF
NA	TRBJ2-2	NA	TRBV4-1	TGCGCCAGCAGCCAAGCTTTGGCTTTCAACACCGGGGAGCTGTTTTTT	CASSQALAFNTGELFF
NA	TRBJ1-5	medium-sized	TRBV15	TGTGCCACCAGCCGGGGCCTTAGCAATCAGCCCCAGCATTTT	CATSRGLSNQPQHF
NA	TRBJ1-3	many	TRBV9	TGTGCCAGCAGCGTAGATCATGGAGCTAATGGAAACACCATATATTTT	CASSVDHGANGNTIYF
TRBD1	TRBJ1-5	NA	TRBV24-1	TGTGCCACCAGAGGGACAGGCAATCAGCCCCAGCATTTT	CATRGTGNQPQHF
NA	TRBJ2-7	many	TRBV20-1	TGCAGTGCTAGTTCTCCCAGGGGCTACGAGCAGTACTTC	CSASSPRGYEQYF
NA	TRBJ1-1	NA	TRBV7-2	TGTGCCAGCAGTCTGTACAGCCTGTCTGAAGCTTTCTTT	CASSLYSLSEAFF
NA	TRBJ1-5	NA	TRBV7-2	TGTGCCAGCAGCTTTACAGGGAGCGCCGGGATCCGCAATCAGCCCCAGCATTTT	CASSFTGSAGIRNQPQHF
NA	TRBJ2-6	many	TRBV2	TGTGCCAGCAGTGACCGGACCGGGGCCAACGTCCTGACTTTC	CASSDRTGANVLTF
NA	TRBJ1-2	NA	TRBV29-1	TGCAGCGTTGCTGAGGGCTACACCTTC	CSVAEGYTF
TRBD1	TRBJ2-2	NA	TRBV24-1	TGTGCCACCAGTGGCGTGGACAGGGGAAACACCGGGGAGGTGCTTTTT	CATSGVDRGNTGEVLF
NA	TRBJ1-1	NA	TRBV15	TGTGCCACCAGCAGCGGGCCTCGGGGTACTGAAGCTTTCTTT	CATSSGPRGTEAFF
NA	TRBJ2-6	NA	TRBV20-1	TGCAGTGCTAGGGGGAGGCCGAGCTCTGGGGCCAACGTCCTGACTTTC	CSARGRPSSGANVLTF
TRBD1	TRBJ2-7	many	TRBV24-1	TGTGCCACCAGTGATTTCTGTACAGGGGTTACCTACGAGCAGTACTTC	CATSDFCTGVTYEQYF
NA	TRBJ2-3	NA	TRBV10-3	TGTGCCATCAGGGAGAATCCGGATACGCAGTATTTT	CAIRENPDTQYF
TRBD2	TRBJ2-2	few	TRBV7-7	TGTGCTAGCAGCCGGGGGGGGCCCGGGGAGCTGTTTTTT	CASSRGGPGELFF
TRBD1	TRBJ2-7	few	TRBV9	TGTGCCAGCAGCGGGGGGACAGATTCCTACGAGCAGTACTTC	CASSGGTDSYEQYF
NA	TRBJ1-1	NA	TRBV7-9	TGTGCCAGCAGCTTGGCTCGATCAGACGCTGAAGCTTTCTTT	CASSLARSDAEAFF
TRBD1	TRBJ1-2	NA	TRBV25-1	TGTGCCAGCTCTGGACAGGGGGCAAGTGGCTACACCTTC	CASSGQGASGYTF
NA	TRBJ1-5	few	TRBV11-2	TGTGCCAGCAGCTTAGAAGGACAGACTAGCAATCAGCCCCAGCATTTT	CASSLEGQTSNQPQHF